These 5 T cell receptor beta chains were sequenced from one sample in a study of blood T cell repertoires in COVID-19. Here immunoSEQ multiplex PCR was the method, and the copy in TCRdb shows in-frame clones only, minus some. The sample includes 250,000 to 300,000 clones, roughly 86% of them seen just once. The source material was peripheral blood. The receptors were gathered from a man aged 18 to 30 with active or convalescent COVID-19.

V usage is TRBV9 and J usage is TRBJ2-1; TRBD2 matches at 8 bases. Germline assignment: CDR1 SGDLS and CDR2 YYNGEE. The CDR3 totals 18 residues. V dropped 6 bases and J dropped 4; count of bases not matched to a gene: 18. The CDR3 DNA is TGTGCCAGCAACCCGGGGGGGAGGGAGGCTAGCGGTTACAATGAGCAGTTCTTC. Amino acid sequence: CASNPGGREASGYNEQFF.

The chain uses TRBV4-1 and TRBJ2-5; D perhaps matches TRBD1 (5 bases). CDR1 and CDR2 from the germline V gene are MGHRA and YSYEKL. V lost 0 bases and J 1 base, leaving 18 bases between the germline ends. This CDR3 contains 18 residues. The CDR3 protein is CASSQDPILGPRQETQYF. CDR3 bases: TGCGCCAGCAGCCAAGATCCCATCCTGGGGCCACGCCAAGAGACCCAGTACTTC.

The rearrangement joins TRBV5-6 to TRBJ2-3; the match to TRBD2 covers 8 bases. Trimming cost V 4 bases and J 1 base; bases outside gene matches: 5. The germline gives CDR1 SGHDT, CDR2 YYEEEE. CDR3 size: 15 residues. The CDR3 loop is CASSPLTSGTDTQYF. The CDR3 DNA follows: TGTGCCAGCAGCCCCTTGACTAGCGGCACAGATACGCAGTATTTT.

This clone was picked up one time. The rearrangement uses TRBV7-9 and TRBJ2-2, with D perhaps TRBD1 (6 bases). This CDR3 spans 12 amino acids. Germline V lookup: CDR1 SEHNR, CDR2 FQNEAQ (reference sequence). In DNA, the CDR3 is TGTGGTAGGGACAAAAACACCGGGGAGCTGTTTTTT. Protein: CGRDKNTGELFF.

Many counts were recorded for this clone. The rearrangement joins TRBV7-2 to TRBJ2-1; D remains unclear. The CDR3 covers 12 residues. V dropped 0 bases and J dropped 6 bases, with 3 bases sitting between them. Germline CDR1 SGHTA, CDR2 FQGNSA. The DNA for the CDR3 is TGTGCCAGCAGCTTAGCCAGCAATGAGCAGTTCTTC. Protein: CASSLASNEQFF.